Listed below are T cell receptor beta chains from one sample, sequenced in a study of cytomegalovirus exposure and HLA in healthy donors. Assay: immunoSEQ multiplex PCR; the TCRdb copy retains only in-frame clones and omits some. The sample has 150,000 to 200,000 clones, around 80% seen once. Sequencing input: PBMCs. These receptors all stem from a woman in her 30s in good health and CMV-seropositive. Each CDR3 is given with its conserved first and last residue.

V: TRBV6-4; J: TRBJ2-7; CDR3: CASRDISYYEQYF
V: TRBV11-2; J: TRBJ2-7; CDR3: CASSARTGGATYEQYF
V: TRBV7-2; J: TRBJ2-2; CDR3: CASSSNGRGRTGELFF
V: TRBV5-4; J: TRBJ2-3; CDR3: CASSSSGSTDTQYF
V: TRBV6-1; J: TRBJ2-3; CDR3: CASSLRGLTDTQYF
V: TRBV10-1; J: TRBJ2-7; CDR3: CASSESGDRYEQYF
V: TRBV5-1; J: TRBJ1-3; CDR3: CASSLNDNSGNTIYF
V: TRBV6-5; J: TRBJ2-7; CDR3: CASSWDGSSYEQYF
V: TRBV6-5; J: TRBJ2-1; CDR3: CASSTTIMRSFPFF
V: TRBV7-2; J: TRBJ2-5; CDR3: CASSTWTTQETQYF
V: TRBV7-2; J: TRBJ2-5; CDR3: CASSLELAGRGTQYF
V: TRBV5-1; J: TRBJ2-7; CDR3: CASSATLGGLEQYF
V: TRBV18; J: TRBJ2-2; CDR3: CASSPPGRDTGELFF
V: TRBV9; J: TRBJ2-5; CDR3: CASSVATGGTIPQETQYF
V: TRBV12-5; J: TRBJ1-5; CDR3: CASGNQGQPQHF
V: TRBV27; J: TRBJ1-2; CDR3: CASIRNYGYTF
V: TRBV21-1; J: TRBJ1-1; CDR3: CASSKGGGPRAFF
V: TRBV4-3; J: TRBJ2-1; CDR3: CASSQDLLASYNEQFF
V: TRBV9; J: TRBJ1-2; CDR3: CASSVGGAGGLYGYTF
V: TRBV7-2; J: TRBJ1-2; CDR3: CASSLSGGYGYTF
V: TRBV30; J: TRBJ1-1; CDR3: CAWSAPDRANTEAFF
V: TRBV4-3; J: TRBJ2-1; CDR3: CASSQGGLLAGNSYNEQFF
V: TRBV29-1; J: TRBJ2-1; CDR3: CSVIRRAGGYNEQFF
V: TRBV10-3; J: TRBJ1-1; CDR3: CAITRTGGDTEAFF
V: TRBV19; J: TRBJ2-7; CDR3: CASSIGEREIPYEQYF
V: TRBV7-9; J: TRBJ2-1; CDR3: CASSPLGQGAVEEQFF
V: TRBV4-3; J: TRBJ2-3; CDR3: CASSLAAGQGSTDTQYF
V: TRBV5-1; J: TRBJ1-5; CDR3: CASSLDGAENQPQHF
V: TRBV5-1; J: TRBJ1-2; CDR3: CASSPEGTGLVGYTF
V: TRBV9; J: TRBJ2-7; CDR3: CASSPGQGAYEQYF
V: TRBV9; J: TRBJ1-4; CDR3: CASSVGQLNEKLFF
V: TRBV7-2; J: TRBJ2-7; CDR3: CASSLAGGSSYEQYF
V: TRBV29-1; J: TRBJ1-1; CDR3: CSVGGRRSTEAFF
V: TRBV6-1; J: TRBJ1-6; CDR3: CASSANRGRGSSYNSPLHF
V: TRBV6-6; J: TRBJ1-6; CDR3: CASSSTGGASPLHF
V: TRBV7-8; J: TRBJ2-7; CDR3: CASSLDRILSYEQYF
V: TRBV10-3; J: TRBJ1-1; CDR3: CAASGTGSLGTEAFF
V: TRBV7-9; J: TRBJ1-5; CDR3: CASSLGQGHQPQHF
V: TRBV13; J: TRBJ1-1; CDR3: CASSLGSRLPDQAFF
V: TRBV30; J: TRBJ1-4; CDR3: CAWSGAHNEKLFF
V: TRBV7-7; J: TRBJ2-1; CDR3: CASSLRPSGIGGDEQFF
V: TRBV5-4; J: TRBJ1-2; CDR3: CASSLGKTGRGYTF
V: TRBV6-6; J: TRBJ1-1; CDR3: CASSPVNTEAFF
V: TRBV5-1; J: TRBJ2-2; CDR3: CASSLGPTNTGELFF
V: TRBV5-1; J: TRBJ2-3; CDR3: CASSWEGRTDTQYF
V: TRBV18; J: TRBJ2-4; CDR3: CASSPGGTGGIQYF
V: TRBV4-3; J: TRBJ2-1; CDR3: CASSQEPAGQGNNEQFF
V: TRBV5-1; J: TRBJ2-1; CDR3: CASSRGLADYNEQFF
V: TRBV10-3; J: TRBJ2-3; CDR3: CAISANPGGARDTQYF
V: TRBV6-6; J: TRBJ2-3; CDR3: CASSQITDTQYF
V: TRBV6-5; J: TRBJ2-3; CDR3: CASSLGLGSTDTQYF
V: TRBV27; J: TRBJ1-2; CDR3: CASSSTGEDGYTF
V: TRBV19; J: TRBJ1-2; CDR3: CATTPGQGAEGYTF